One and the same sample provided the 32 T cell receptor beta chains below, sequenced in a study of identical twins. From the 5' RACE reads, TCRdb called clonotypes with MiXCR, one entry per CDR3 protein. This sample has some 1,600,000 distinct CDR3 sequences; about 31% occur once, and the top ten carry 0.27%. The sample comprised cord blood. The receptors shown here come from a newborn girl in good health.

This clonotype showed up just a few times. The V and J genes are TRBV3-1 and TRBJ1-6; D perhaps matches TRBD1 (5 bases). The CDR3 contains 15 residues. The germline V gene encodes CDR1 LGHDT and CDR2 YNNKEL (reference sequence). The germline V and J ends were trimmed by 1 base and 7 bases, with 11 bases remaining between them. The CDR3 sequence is CASSQASGVNSPLHF. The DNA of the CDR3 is TGTGCCAGCAGCCAAGCGTCGGGGGTAAATTCACCCCTCCACTTT.

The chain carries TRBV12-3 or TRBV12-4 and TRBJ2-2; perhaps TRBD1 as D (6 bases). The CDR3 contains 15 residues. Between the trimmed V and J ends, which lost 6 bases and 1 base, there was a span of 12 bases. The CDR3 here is CASRIVQGNTGELFF. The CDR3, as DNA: TGTGCCAGCAGAATCGTACAGGGGAACACCGGGGAGCTGTTTTTT.

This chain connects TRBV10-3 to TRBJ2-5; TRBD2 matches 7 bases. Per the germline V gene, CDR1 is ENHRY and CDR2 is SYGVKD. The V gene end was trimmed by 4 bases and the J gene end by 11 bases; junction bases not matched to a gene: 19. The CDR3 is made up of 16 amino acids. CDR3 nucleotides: TGTGCCATCAGTGGACTAGCCAAAAAGTGGGGTAATGAGCAGTACTTC. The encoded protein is CAISGLAKKWGNEQYF.

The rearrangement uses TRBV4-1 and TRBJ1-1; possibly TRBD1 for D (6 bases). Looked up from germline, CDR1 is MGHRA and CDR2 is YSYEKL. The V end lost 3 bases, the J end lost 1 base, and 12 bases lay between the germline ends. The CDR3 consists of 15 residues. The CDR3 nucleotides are TGCGCCAGCAGCCACCCGGGACATGGGAACACTGAAGCTTTCTTT. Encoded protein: CASSHPGHGNTEAFF.

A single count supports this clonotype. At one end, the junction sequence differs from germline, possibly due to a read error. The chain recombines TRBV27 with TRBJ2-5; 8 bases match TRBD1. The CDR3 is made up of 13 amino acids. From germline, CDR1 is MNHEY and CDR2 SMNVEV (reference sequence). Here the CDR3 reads CTSRDRGQETQYF. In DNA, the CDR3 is TGTACCAGCCGAGACAGGGGCCAAGAGACCCAGTACTTC.

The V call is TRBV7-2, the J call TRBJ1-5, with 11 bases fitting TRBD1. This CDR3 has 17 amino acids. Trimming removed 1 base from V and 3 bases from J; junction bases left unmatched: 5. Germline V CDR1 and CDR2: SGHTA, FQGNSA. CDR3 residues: CASSLGGTGGINQPQHF. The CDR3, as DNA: TGTGCCAGCAGCTTAGGGGGGACAGGGGGGATCAATCAGCCCCAGCATTTT.

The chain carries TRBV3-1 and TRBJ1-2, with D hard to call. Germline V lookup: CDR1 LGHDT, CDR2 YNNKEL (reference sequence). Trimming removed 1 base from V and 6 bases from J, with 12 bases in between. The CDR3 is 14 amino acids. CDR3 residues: CASSQGMAGDGYTF. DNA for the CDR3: TGTGCCAGCAGCCAAGGGATGGCGGGAGATGGCTACACCTTC.

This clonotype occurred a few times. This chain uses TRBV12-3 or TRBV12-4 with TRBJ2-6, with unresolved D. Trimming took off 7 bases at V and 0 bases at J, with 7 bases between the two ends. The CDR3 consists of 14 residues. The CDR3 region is CASNPYSGANVLTF. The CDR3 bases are TGTGCCAGCAACCCTTACTCTGGGGCCAACGTCCTGACTTTC.

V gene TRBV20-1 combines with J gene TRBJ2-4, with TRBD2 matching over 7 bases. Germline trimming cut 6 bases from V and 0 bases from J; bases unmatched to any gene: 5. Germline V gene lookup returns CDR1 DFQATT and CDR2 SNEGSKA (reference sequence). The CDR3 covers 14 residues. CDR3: CSASSGLAKNIQYF. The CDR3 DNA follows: TGCAGTGCATCTAGCGGCCTAGCCAAAAACATTCAGTACTTC.

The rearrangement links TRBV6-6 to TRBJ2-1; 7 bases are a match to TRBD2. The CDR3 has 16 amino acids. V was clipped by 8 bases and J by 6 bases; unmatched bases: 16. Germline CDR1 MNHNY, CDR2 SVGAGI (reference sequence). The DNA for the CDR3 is TGTGCCAGCTCCAGCGGGGCAGGGCTGTTAGGCAATGAGCAGTTCTTC. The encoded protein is CASSSGAGLLGNEQFF.

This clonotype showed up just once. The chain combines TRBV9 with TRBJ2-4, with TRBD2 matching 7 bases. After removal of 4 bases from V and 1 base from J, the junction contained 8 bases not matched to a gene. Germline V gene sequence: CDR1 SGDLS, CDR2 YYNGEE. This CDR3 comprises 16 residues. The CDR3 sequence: CASSPGLGRAKNIQYF. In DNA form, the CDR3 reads TGTGCCAGCAGCCCCGGACTAGGGAGGGCCAAAAACATTCAGTACTTC.

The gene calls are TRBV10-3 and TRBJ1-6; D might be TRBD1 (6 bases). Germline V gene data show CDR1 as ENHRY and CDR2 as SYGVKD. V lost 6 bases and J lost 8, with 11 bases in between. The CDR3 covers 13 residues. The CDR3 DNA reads TGTGCCATCAGGAGGGGGGTGGATTCACCCCTCCACTTT. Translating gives CAIRRGVDSPLHF.

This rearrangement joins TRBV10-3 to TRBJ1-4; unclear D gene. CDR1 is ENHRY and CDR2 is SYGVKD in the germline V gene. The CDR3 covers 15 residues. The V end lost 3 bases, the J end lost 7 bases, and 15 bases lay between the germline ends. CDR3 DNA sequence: TGTGCCATCAGTGAATCCGACGTCGCCTTTGAAAAACTGTTTTTT. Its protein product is CAISESDVAFEKLFF.

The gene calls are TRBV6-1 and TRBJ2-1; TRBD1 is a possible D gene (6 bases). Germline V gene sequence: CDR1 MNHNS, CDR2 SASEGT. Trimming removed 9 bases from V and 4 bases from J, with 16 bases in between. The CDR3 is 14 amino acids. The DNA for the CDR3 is TGTGCCAGTTACGGGCCCCAGGGGTACAATGAGCAGTTCTTC. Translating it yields CASYGPQGYNEQFF.

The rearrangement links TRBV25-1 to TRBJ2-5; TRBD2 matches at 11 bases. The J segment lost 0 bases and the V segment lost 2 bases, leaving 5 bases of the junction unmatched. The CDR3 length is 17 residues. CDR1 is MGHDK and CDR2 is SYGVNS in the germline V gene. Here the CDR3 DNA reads TGTGCCAGCAGTGAAAGGCGACTAGCGGGGAACCAAGAGACCCAGTACTTC. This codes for CASSERRLAGNQETQYF.

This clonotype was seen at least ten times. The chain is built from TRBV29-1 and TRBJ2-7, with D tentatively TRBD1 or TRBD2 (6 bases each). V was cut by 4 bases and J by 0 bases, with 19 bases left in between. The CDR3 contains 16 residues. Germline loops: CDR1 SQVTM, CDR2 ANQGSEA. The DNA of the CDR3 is TGCAGCGTTGGGGGGGACATAGAAGGATCCTCCTACGAGCAGTACTTC. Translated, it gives CSVGGDIEGSSYEQYF.

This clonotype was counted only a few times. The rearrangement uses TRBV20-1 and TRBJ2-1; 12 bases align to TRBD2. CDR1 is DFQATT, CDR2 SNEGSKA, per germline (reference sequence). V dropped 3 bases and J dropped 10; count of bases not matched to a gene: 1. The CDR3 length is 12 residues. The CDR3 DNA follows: TGCAGTGCTAGCGGACTAGCGGGGGAGCAGTTCTTC. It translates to CSASGLAGEQFF.

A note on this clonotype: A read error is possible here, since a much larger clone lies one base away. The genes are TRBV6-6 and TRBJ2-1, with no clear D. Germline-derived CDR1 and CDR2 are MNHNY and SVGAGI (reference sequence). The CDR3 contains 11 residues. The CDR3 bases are TGTACCAGCAGCTACTCCCTTGAGCAGTTCTTC. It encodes CTSSYSLEQFF.

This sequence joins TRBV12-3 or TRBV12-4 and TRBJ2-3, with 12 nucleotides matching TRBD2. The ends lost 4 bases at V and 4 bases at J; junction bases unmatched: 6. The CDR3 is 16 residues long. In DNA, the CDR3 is TGTGCCAGCAGTTCGGCGCTAGCGGGGGGGGCAGATACGCAGTATTTT. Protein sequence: CASSSALAGGADTQYF.

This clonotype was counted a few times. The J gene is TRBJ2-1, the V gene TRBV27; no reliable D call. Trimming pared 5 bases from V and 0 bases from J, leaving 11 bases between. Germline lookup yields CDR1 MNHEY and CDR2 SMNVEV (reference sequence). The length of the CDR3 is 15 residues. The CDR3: CASSAPRSSYNEQFF. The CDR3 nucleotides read TGTGCCAGCAGTGCCCCCAGGTCCTCCTACAATGAGCAGTTCTTC.

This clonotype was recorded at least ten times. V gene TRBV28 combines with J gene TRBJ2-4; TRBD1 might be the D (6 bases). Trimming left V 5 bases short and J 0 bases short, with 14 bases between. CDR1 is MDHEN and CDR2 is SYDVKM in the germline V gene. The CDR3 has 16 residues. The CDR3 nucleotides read TGTGCCAGCAGTGGACGTCGGACAGTAGCCAAAAACATTCAGTACTTC. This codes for CASSGRRTVAKNIQYF.

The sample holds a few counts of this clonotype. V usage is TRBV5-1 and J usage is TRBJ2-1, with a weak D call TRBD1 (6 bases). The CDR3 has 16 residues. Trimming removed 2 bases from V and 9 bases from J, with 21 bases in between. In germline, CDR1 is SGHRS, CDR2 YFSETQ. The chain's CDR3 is CASSLAGAGEYGEQFF. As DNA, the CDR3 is TGCGCCAGCAGCTTAGCTGGAGCAGGGGAATACGGTGAGCAGTTCTTC.

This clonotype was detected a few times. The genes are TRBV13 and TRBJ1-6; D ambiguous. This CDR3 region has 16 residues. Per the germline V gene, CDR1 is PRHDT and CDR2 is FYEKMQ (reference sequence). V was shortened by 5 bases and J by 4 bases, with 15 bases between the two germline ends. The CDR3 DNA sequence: TGTGCCAGCAGCCACTACAAGCGGGGATATAATTCACCCCTCCACTTT. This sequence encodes CASSHYKRGYNSPLHF.

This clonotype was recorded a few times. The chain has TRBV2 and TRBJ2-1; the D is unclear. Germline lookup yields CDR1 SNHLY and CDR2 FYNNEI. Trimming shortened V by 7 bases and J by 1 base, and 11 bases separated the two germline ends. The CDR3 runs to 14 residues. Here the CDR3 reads CASKNGPSYNEQFF. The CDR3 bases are TGTGCCAGCAAAAATGGGCCTTCCTACAATGAGCAGTTCTTC.

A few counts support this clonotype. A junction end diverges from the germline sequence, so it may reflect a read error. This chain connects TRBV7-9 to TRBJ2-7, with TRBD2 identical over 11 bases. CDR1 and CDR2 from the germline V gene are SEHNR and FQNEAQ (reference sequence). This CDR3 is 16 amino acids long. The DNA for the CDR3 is TGTGCCAGCATCTTAGCACGACTAGCGGGAAACCACGAGCAGTACTTC. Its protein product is CASILARLAGNHEQYF.

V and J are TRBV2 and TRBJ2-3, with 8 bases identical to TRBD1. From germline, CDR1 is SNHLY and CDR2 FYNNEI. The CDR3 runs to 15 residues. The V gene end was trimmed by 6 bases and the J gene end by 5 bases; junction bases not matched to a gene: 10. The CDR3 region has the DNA TGTGCCAGCAGGACCAGGACAGGGCTAGGAGATACGCAGTATTTT. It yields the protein CASRTRTGLGDTQYF.

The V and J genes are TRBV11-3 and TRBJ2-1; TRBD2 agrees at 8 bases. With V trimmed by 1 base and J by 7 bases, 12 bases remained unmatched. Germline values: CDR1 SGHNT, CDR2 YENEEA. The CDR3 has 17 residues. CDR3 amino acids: CASSLGRVGGAMNEQFF. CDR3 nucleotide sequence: TGTGCCAGCAGCTTAGGGCGTGTCGGGGGGGCCATGAATGAGCAGTTCTTC.

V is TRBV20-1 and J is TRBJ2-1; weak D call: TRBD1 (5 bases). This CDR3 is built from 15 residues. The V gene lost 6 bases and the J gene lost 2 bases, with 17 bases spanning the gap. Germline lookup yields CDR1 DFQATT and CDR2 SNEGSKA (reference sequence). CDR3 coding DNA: TGCAGTGCCCCGCCCGTGGCAGGGCCCTACAATGAGCAGTTCTTC. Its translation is CSAPPVAGPYNEQFF.

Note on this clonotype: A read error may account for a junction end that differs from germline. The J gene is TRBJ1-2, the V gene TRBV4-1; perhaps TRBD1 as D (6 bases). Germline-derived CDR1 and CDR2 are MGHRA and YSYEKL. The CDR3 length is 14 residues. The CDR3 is CASSPNRAYYDYTF. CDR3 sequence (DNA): TGCGCCAGCAGCCCCAACAGGGCCTACTATGACTACACCTTC.

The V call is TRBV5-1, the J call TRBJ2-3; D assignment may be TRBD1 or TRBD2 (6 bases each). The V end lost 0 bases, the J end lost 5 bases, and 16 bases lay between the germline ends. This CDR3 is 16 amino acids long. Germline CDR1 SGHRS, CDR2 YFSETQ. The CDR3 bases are TGCGCCAGCAGCTTGGGCGCGAGGGGGGTCCTAGATACGCAGTATTTT. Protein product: CASSLGARGVLDTQYF. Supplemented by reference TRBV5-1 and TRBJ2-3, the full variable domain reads KAGVTQTPRYLIKTRGQQVTLSCSPISGHRSVSWYQQTPGQGLQFLFEYFSETQRNKGNFPGRFSGRQFSNSRSEMNVSTLELGDSALYLCASSLGARGVLDTQYFGPGTRLTVL.

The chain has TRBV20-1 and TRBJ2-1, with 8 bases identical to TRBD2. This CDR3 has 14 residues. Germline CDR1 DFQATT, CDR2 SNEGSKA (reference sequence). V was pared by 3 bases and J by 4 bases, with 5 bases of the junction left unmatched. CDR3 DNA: TGCAGTGCTAGGGACGGGAGGGTTTACAATGAGCAGTTCTTC. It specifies CSARDGRVYNEQFF.

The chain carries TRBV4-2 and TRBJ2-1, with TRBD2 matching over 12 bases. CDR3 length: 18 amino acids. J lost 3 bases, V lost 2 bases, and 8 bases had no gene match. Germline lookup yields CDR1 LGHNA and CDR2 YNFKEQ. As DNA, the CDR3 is TGTGCCAGCAGCCAAAAGCTAGCGGGGGGGACTTACTACAATGAGCAGTTCTTC. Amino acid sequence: CASSQKLAGGTYYNEQFF.